A single sample gave rise to the 13 T cell receptor beta chains below, sequenced in a study of OX40 agonist ivuxolimab in advanced cancers. The method was immunoSEQ multiplex PCR; TCRdb's version includes in-frame clones alone and lacks a portion of them. The sample holds approximately 51,000 clones, about 78% seen once. Sequenced material: CD4+ or CD8+ T cells sorted from blood, taken in a trial of the OX40 agonist ivuxolimab. The receptors originated from an adult with an advanced solid tumor such as melanoma, head and neck, liver or kidney cancer.

The chain couples TRBV7-9 to TRBJ2-3; a possible D gene is TRBD2 (6 bases). V lost 5 bases and J lost 0, with 12 bases in between. Germline V gene lookup returns CDR1 SEHNR and CDR2 FQNEAQ (reference sequence). The CDR3 contains 15 residues. This chain's CDR3 is CASSKDGTSTDTQYF. The CDR3 DNA reads as TGTGCCAGCAGCAAAGACGGGACTAGCACAGATACGCAGTATTTT.

The gene calls are TRBV11-2 and TRBJ2-7; D gene ambiguous. The CDR3 contains 14 residues. The V end lost 3 bases, the J end lost 2 bases, and 11 bases lay between the germline ends. Looked up from germline, CDR1 is SGHAT and CDR2 is FQNNGV. CDR3 sequence (DNA): TGTGCCAGCAGCTTGACACCCGTCACCTACGAGCAGTACTTC. Amino acid sequence: CASSLTPVTYEQYF. The full variable domain, in which reference TRBV11-2 and TRBJ2-7 provide the parts outside the CDR3, is EAGVAQSPRYKIIEKRQSVAFWCNPISGHATLYWYQQILGQGPKLLIQFQNNGVVDDSQLPKDRFSAERLKGVDSTLKIQPAKLEDSAVYLCASSLTPVTYEQYFGPGTRLTVT.

The chain employs TRBV5-4 and TRBJ2-1, with 13 bases lining up with TRBD2. V shed 2 bases, J shed 9 bases, and the junction held 2 bases outside the gene matches. Germline CDR1 SGHNT, CDR2 YYREEE (reference sequence). CDR3 length: 14 amino acids. Written as DNA, the CDR3 is TGTGCCAGCAGCTTACTAGCGGGAGGGGGTGAGCAGTTCTTC. The encoded protein is CASSLLAGGGEQFF.

This clone showed up just a few times. The chain recombines TRBV11-2 with TRBJ2-1; 8 bases are shared with TRBD2. Germline CDR1 is SGHAT and CDR2 is FQNNGV. CDR3 length: 14 amino acids. Unmatched junction bases numbered 12, after V lost 2 bases and J lost 15 bases. CDR3 protein: CASSLIGTGGPSFF. The DNA for the CDR3 is TGTGCCAGCAGCTTAATAGGTACGGGAGGGCCCTCGTTCTTC. The complete variable domain, with remaining parts taken from reference TRBV11-2 and TRBJ2-1, reads EAGVAQSPRYKIIEKRQSVAFWCNPISGHATLYWYQQILGQGPKLLIQFQNNGVVDDSQLPKDRFSAERLKGVDSTLKIQPAKLEDSAVYLCASSLIGTGGPSFFGPGTRLTVL.

This chain joins TRBV9 and TRBJ2-5, with D maybe TRBD2 (5 bases). V was clipped by 0 bases and J by 4 bases, with 13 bases between them. This CDR3 is 15 amino acids long. Germline V gives CDR1 SGDLS, CDR2 YYNGEE. The DNA of the CDR3 is TGTGCCAGCAGCGTAGGTCGTTTGGGAGCAGAGACCCAGTACTTC. Its translation is CASSVGRLGAETQYF.

The chain employs TRBV6-6 and TRBJ1-5; D is ambiguous. V gave up 8 bases and J gave up 3 bases, with 17 bases separating them. Looked up from germline, CDR1 is MNHNY and CDR2 is SVGAGI (reference sequence). The CDR3 loop spans 15 amino acids. This chain's CDR3 is CASRTFQNPNQPQHF. CDR3 in DNA: TGTGCCAGCCGTACATTCCAGAACCCCAATCAGCCCCAGCATTTT.

The gene calls are TRBV4-1 and TRBJ1-2, with a tentative D call TRBD1 (5 bases). The CDR3 spans 15 residues. V was trimmed by 0 bases and J by 2 bases, leaving 10 bases between them. The germline V gene has CDR1 MGHRA and CDR2 YSYEKL. The CDR3 coding sequence is TGCGCCAGCAGCCAAGATCGAGACAGAAACTATGGCTACACCTTC. Amino acids: CASSQDRDRNYGYTF.

The chain has TRBV28 and TRBJ1-2, with no clear D. In germline, CDR1 is MDHEN, CDR2 SYDVKM. Trimming shortened V by 5 bases and J by 0 bases, and 10 bases separated the two germline ends. The CDR3 totals 14 residues. DNA for the CDR3: TGTGCCAGCAGTGGGAAGCCCACTAACTATGGCTACACCTTC. This encodes CASSGKPTNYGYTF.

The genes are TRBV5-8 and TRBJ2-3; no reliable D call. Trimming left V 3 bases short and J 6 bases short, with 11 bases between. This CDR3 has 13 amino acids. CDR1 and CDR2 from the germline V gene are SGHTS and YDEGEE. CDR3 sequence reads: CASSYQVSDTQYF. The CDR3 DNA is TGTGCCAGCAGCTACCAGGTTTCGGATACGCAGTATTTT.

V is TRBV27 and J is TRBJ2-1, with D unclear. CDR3 size: 15 residues. The V gene's germline CDR1 is MNHEY and CDR2 SMNVEV (reference sequence). Trimming shortened V by 5 bases and J by 2 bases, and 13 bases separated the two germline ends. CDR3 protein: CASSPLPMAYNEQFF. The CDR3 DNA reads as TGTGCCAGCAGTCCGCTCCCTATGGCCTACAATGAGCAGTTCTTC.

In regard to this clone: Other DNA sequences from this sample encode an identical CDR3 as well. The V call is TRBV13, the J call TRBJ1-4, with D maybe TRBD1 (6 bases). Germline assignment: CDR1 PRHDT and CDR2 FYEKMQ (reference sequence). Trimming pared 0 bases from V and 7 bases from J, leaving 15 bases between. CDR3 length: 16 residues. In nucleotides, the CDR3 is TGTGCCAGCAGCTTAGGGCAGGGGACGGGGGGTGAAAAACTGTTTTTT. Amino acid sequence: CASSLGQGTGGEKLFF.

Here the CDR3 reads CASSFRKEKLFF. The CDR3 bases are TGTGCCAGCAGCTTTCGGAAGGAAAAACTGTTTTTT. The chain has TRBV7-9 and TRBJ1-4; D is unresolved. Germline V gene lookup returns CDR1 SEHNR and CDR2 FQNEAQ (reference sequence). Trimming shortened V by 3 bases and J by 8 bases, and 7 bases separated the two germline ends. This CDR3 spans 12 amino acids.

The V gene is TRBV2, the J gene TRBJ1-5; weak D call: TRBD1 (5 bases). The V and J ends lost 7 bases and 8 bases respectively, with 15 bases between them. The V gene's germline CDR1 is SNHLY and CDR2 FYNNEI. The CDR3 totals 13 residues. Here the CDR3 reads CASTGSWGEPQHF. As DNA, the CDR3 is TGTGCCAGCACAGGGTCTTGGGGGGAGCCCCAGCATTTT.